This T cell receptor (beta chain) emerged from a study of a mutant IDH1 vaccine in newly diagnosed glioma (dated by TCRdb to about 2021). About the investigation overall: Eight vaccinations were administered to patients in weeks 1, 3, 5, 7, 11, 15, 19 and 23, corresponding to visits V03 through V10. Peripheral blood was collected at six visits: V03 (baseline), V05, V07, V10, V12 and V13. Longitudinal TCRB deep sequencing was performed for 25 to 30 treated patients wherever samples were available for exploratory analyses. Prior to enrollment, standard therapy consisting of radiotherapy alone, temozolomide alone, or radiochemotherapy with temozolomide had been administered to patients, with the combination being received by most patients. Of the roughly 34 treated patients, about 62% were male and approximately 38% were female, and the mean age was approximately 41 years. In the chemotherapy-containing groups, vaccination started alongside temozolomide cycles, whereas in patients who had radiotherapy alone it started 4-6 weeks after radiotherapy. The paper's findings and limits, for the study overall: Availability determined which PBMC samples were chosen for TCRB deep sequencing. Immune responses induced by the vaccine were seen in 90% to 95% of patients across multiple MHC alleles. According to the authors, sample limitations meant that analyses of patient blood samples could not be reproduced. Pseudoprogression seemed to be unrelated to changes in the top peripheral T cell clonotypes found by TCRB sequencing.

To prepare the library, the immunoSEQ multiplex PCR assay was applied. Rearranged TCR beta chain sequences were amplified using the hsTCRB Kit according to the manufacturer's protocol. An Illumina MiSeq was used to sequence the TCRB libraries. The study's own analysis went as follows. The kit vendor's proprietary platform handled demultiplexing, trimming and gene mapping. TCRdb took this table from immuneACCESS and kept in-frame rearrangements with V and J called. Such tables lack part of the clones; where checked against another copy, unresolved V genes explain under half of the gap, and the rest is unexplained. That table furnishes V, J and clone size, whereas the DNA furnished D and trimming. Counted in this sample were 35,000 or so clones; roughly 80% of them appeared once. The ten largest clonotypes hold approximately 25% of the sample. V and J are truncated by 3 bases and 0 bases respectively, leaving an intervening sequence of 14 bases. The germline V gene sets CDR1 to KGHSH and CDR2 to LQKENI. The CDR3 holds 16 amino acids from the cysteine to the phenylalanine. Only the CDR3 portion is preserved as DNA: 48 bases, with reading frame beginning at the first base.

What the time point label conveys for this sample: week 5, during vaccination. Each vaccine dose was 300 ug of a 20-mer mutant IDH1 peptide in Montanide, given subcutaneously with topical imiquimod. Donors had newly diagnosed WHO grade 3 or 4 IDH1-mutant astrocytomas with loss of nuclear ATRX. The samples were drawn from NOA16, a multicentre, single-arm, open-label phase I trial in Germany that tested a mutant IDH1 peptide vaccine in humans for the first time. Genomic DNA for TCRB sequencing was extracted from EDTA blood using the DNeasy Blood and Tissue Kit. In the case of this clone: The clone's antigen remains unknown. The record has no base qualities; no much larger clone is one base away.

The sequence links TRBV18 to TRBJ1-1, with a weak D call of TRBD1 (6 bases match). The sequences come from PBMCs, collected from a glioma patient whose treatment included an IDH1 peptide vaccine. The sequence derives from a man aged 25-40 years with glioma. Read as DNA, the sequence is TGTGCCAGCTCACCCTCCCGAGCAGGGGTGAACACTGAAGCTTTCTTT. Translation gives CASSPSRAGVNTEAFF.